This TCR beta chain is drawn from a study of regulatory T cells in long-lasting Graves disease. Study outcomes and limitations: More public clonotypes were shared by persistent patients (2,741) than by new patients (roughly 1,000).

Time point in this sample: newly diagnosed GD, antithyroid drugs for less than 3 months. The TCR library was made from RNA that had been extracted from PBMCs in TRIzol. Looked up from germline, CDR1 is GTSNPN and CDR2 is SVGIG (reference sequence). This CDR3 region has 12 residues. V shed 5 bases and J shed 4 bases, with 8 bases lying between them. This clonotype has ten or more counts. Its matching antigen is unknown. Relying on iRepertoire HTBI primers and Arm-PCR of CDR3 regions, the team built TCR beta libraries. TCRdb ran MiXCR on the multiplex PCR reads and lists one entry per CDR3 protein. The sample lists about 400,000 distinct CDR3 sequences, roughly 15% seen once, with 20% in the top ten. These data were likewise used in another study, on T cells in Graves' hyperthyroidism and ophthalmopathy. That paper adds: Using the HTBI primer set, a first-round RT-PCR was run on the TCR CDR3.

The sequence was obtained from a young woman with Graves disease. The chain recombines TRBV30 with TRBJ2-2; D not certain. Sequenced material: peripheral blood mononuclear cells (PBMCs), taken at new diagnosis, from a patient treated with antithyroid drugs. CDR3 DNA sequence: TGTGCCTGGTGGCTACGCACCGGGGAGCTGTTTTTT. Translation: CAWWLRTGELFF. The full variable domain, rest sourced from reference TRBV30 and TRBJ2-2, is SQTIHQWPATLVQPVGSPLSLECTVEGTSNPNLYWYRQAAGRGLQLLFYSVGIGQISSEVPQNLSASRPQDRQFILSSKKLLLSDSGFYLCAWWLRTGELFFGEGSRLTVL.